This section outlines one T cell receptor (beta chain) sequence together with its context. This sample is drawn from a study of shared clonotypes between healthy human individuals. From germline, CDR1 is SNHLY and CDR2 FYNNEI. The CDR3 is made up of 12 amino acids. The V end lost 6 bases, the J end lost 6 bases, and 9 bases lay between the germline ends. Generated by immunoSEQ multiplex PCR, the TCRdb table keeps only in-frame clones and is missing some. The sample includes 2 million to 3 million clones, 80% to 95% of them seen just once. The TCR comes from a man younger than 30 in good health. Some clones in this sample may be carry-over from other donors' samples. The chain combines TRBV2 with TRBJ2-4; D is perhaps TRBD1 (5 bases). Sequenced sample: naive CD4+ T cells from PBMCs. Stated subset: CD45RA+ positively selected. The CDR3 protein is CASRLGRNIQYF. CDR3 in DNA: TGTGCCAGCAGGCTGGGGCGAAACATTCAGTACTTC.